The sequence of this T cell receptor beta chain was determined in a study of identical twins (dated by TCRdb to about 2016). Regarding the study in general: The study deep-sequenced TCR alpha and beta repertoires from monozygotic twins, unrelated adults of various ages and cord blood to test whether fetal clonotypes persist. Replicate twin experiments were performed at different times using different library preparation protocols to rule out contamination. The paper as a whole reports these results and caveats: Because the same donors could not be followed over many years, the conclusions depended on cross-sectional statistical analysis. Compared with coincidental sharing between unrelated individuals, out-of-frame TCR alpha sequences shared between twins showed an excess of sequences with low generation probability. Invariant T cells such as MAIT and iNKT could partly confound zero-insertion analyses, though diverse VJ usage argued against this for most clonotypes. Fewer insertions were carried by abundant cord blood beta clonotypes, a similar but weaker trend appeared in young adult naive repertoires, and no such trend appeared in memory repertoires. In monozygotic twins, recombination models systematically underestimated out-of-frame TCR alpha sharing, but the models matched the sharing seen between unrelated individuals. The excess sharing between twins in beta out-of-frame sequences was weaker because fewer shared sequences reduced the signal-to-noise ratio.

Concerning this clonotype itself: No cognate antigen has been identified for it. Base qualities are not provided; no much larger clone lies one nucleotide away.

Every donor was a healthy Caucasian. The twin cohort consisted of three pairs of female monozygotic twins, all aged roughly 18 to 29 years. Peripheral blood mononuclear cells were used as the source from which RNA for TCR libraries was isolated. To prepare the library, 5' RACE was applied. Reads for this sample came from an Illumina HiSeq 2000. A universal primer binding site was introduced by template switching, and a unique molecular identifier was present in the final cDNA, enabling accurate counting of TCR cDNA molecules. Specific primers in the conserved constant-segment region were used to synthesize first-strand cDNA for TCR alpha and beta chains. To control for contamination, every cDNA library was double barcoded, receiving both a SMART-Mk sample barcode and Illumina barcodes. TruSeq adapter sequences and Illumina sample barcodes were added in two successive PCR steps. The Illumina HiSeq platform was used with custom primers to sequence TCR alpha and beta cDNA libraries. Per the original workflow: Unique molecular identifiers were extracted from raw reads with MiGEC, and CDR3 positions were determined with MiXCR. Recombination models were inferred per individual with the repgenHMM and IGoR tools using an EM algorithm. The tcR package in R was used for shared clonotype analysis, with sharing normalized by the product of cloneset sizes. To study raw recombination free of thymic and clonal selection effects, out-of-frame nonproductive sequences were analyzed. TCRdb handled the public reads itself, with Q25 trimming in fastp and clone calling in MiXCR, and kept productive beta chains. Every entry covers one CDR3 protein and lists the most common genes and DNA from its rows. The V and J calls reflect TCRdb's pipeline rather than the authors' work. Here the sample has under 900,000 distinct CDR3 sequences; 12% occur a single time. The ten top clones hold 1.5% to 2% of the sample.

The germline V gene sets CDR1 to SGHNT and CDR2 to YENEEA. Trimming at the junction amounts to 5 bases on V and 0 bases on J, and the germline ends lie 16 bases apart. There are 16 amino acids in the CDR3, from cysteine to phenylalanine inclusive. CDR3 DNA is the only sequence kept; it has 48 bases, read in frame from the first base. These data were also reused for a study on yellow fever vaccine responses in identical twins. The second paper further reports: According to the authors, the vaccine-induced T cell response in identical twins seemed to be partly convergent and partly specific to each individual. Focusing on identical twins, the study followed the T cell clones that responded to the vaccine, and did so with precision.

The sample consisted of PBMCs. Recombination connected TRBV11-3 to TRBJ1-1; the D gene is perhaps TRBD1, on 6 matching bases. The sequence came from a woman aged 18-29 years in good health. Here the CDR3 is given as CASSKFGGAMNTEAFF. The nucleotide sequence reads as follows: TGTGCCAGCAGCAAATTCGGGGGGGCCATGAACACTGAAGCTTTCTTT.